Listed here are 9 T cell receptor beta chains from one sample, sequenced in a study of cytomegalovirus exposure and HLA in healthy donors. Both 60 Vbeta primers and 13 Jbeta primers went into the PCR. Repertoires were generated with immunoSEQ multiplex PCR, while TCRdb's copy carries only in-frame clones and drops some. Here the sample spans about 160,000 clones, 70% to 85% being singletons. Sequenced: PBMCs. All receptors come from a male donor in good health and CMV-seronegative.

In this sample, this clone turned up once. This rearrangement joins TRBV7-9 to TRBJ2-1; 9 nucleotides match TRBD2. The CDR3 is 14 amino acids. The germline V gene encodes CDR1 SEHNR and CDR2 FQNEAQ (reference sequence). The trim removed 7 bases at V and 3 bases at J, leaving 4 bases unmatched. CDR3: CASTEAGGYNEQFF. The CDR3 DNA sequence: TGTGCCAGCACCGAAGCGGGAGGCTACAATGAGCAGTTCTTC.

The chain combines TRBV5-1 with TRBJ2-1; TRBD2 aligns across 9 bases. The CDR3 consists of 17 residues. J lost 3 bases, V lost 6 bases, and 13 bases had no gene match. CDR1 SGHRS and CDR2 YFSETQ come from the germline V gene. CDR3 DNA sequence: TGCGCCAGCAAGTCTAGCGGGATAAGTCTGAGCTACAATGAGCAGTTCTTC. As protein: CASKSSGISLSYNEQFF.

In DNA form, the CDR3 reads TGTGCCAGCAGCTTGGGGAACGGGAATTATTCACCCCTCCACTTT. Its protein is CASSLGNGNYSPLHF. The chain uses TRBV7-9 and TRBJ1-6; D is unclear. Germline V gene data show CDR1 as SEHNR and CDR2 as FQNEAQ (reference sequence). The CDR3 spans 15 residues. The V and J ends lost 3 bases and 8 bases respectively, with 14 bases between them.

The gene calls are TRBV7-3 and TRBJ1-1; D remains ambiguous. V lost 3 bases and J 3 bases, leaving 8 bases between the germline ends. Germline assignment: CDR1 SGHTA and CDR2 FQGTGA. CDR3 length: 13 residues. The chain's CDR3 is CASSFDTDTEAFF. As DNA, the CDR3 is TGTGCCAGCAGCTTCGACACGGACACTGAAGCTTTCTTT.

The V call is TRBV10-3, the J call TRBJ2-2; tentatively, D is TRBD1 (5 bases). The CDR3 has 15 amino acids. In germline, CDR1 is ENHRY, CDR2 SYGVKD. The V end lost 2 bases, the J end lost 0 bases, and 7 bases lay between the germline ends. Here the CDR3 reads CAISEDSSNTGELFF. CDR3 nucleotides: TGTGCCATCAGTGAGGACAGCTCGAACACCGGGGAGCTGTTTTTT.

The V and J genes are TRBV7-6 and TRBJ1-1, with D possibly TRBD1 on 6 matching bases. CDR1 and CDR2 from the germline V gene are SGHVS and FNYEAQ. The germline V and J ends were trimmed by 9 bases and 1 base, with 15 bases remaining between them. This CDR3 spans 14 amino acids. The DNA of the CDR3 is TGTGCCAGTAAGCCGGGACATCAGAACACTGAAGCTTTCTTT. Translating gives CASKPGHQNTEAFF.

The chain has TRBV28 and TRBJ2-7; 8 bases fit TRBD2. Germline-derived CDR1 and CDR2 are MDHEN and SYDVKM. The CDR3 extends over 14 amino acids. V was clipped by 3 bases and J by 7 bases; unmatched bases: 8. The chain's CDR3 is CASSFGTRTFEQYF. CDR3 bases: TGTGCCAGCAGTTTCGGGACTAGGACCTTTGAGCAGTACTTC.

There are a few counts of this clone. The chain is built from TRBV6-5 and TRBJ2-4; weak D call: TRBD2 (5 bases). V was clipped by 0 bases and J by 0 bases, with 9 bases between them. Germline V gene sequence: CDR1 MNHEY, CDR2 SVGAGI. The CDR3 extends over 16 amino acids. The CDR3, as DNA: TGTGCCAGCAGTTACTCCCCCCGGGGAGCCAAAAACATTCAGTACTTC. This codes for CASSYSPRGAKNIQYF.

This clone was picked up a small number of times. The DNA of the CDR3 is TGCGCCAGCAGCCCCGGACAGGGGTATAATTCACCCCTCCACTTT. It is translated as CASSPGQGYNSPLHF. The J gene is TRBJ1-6, the V gene TRBV5-1, with TRBD1 matching 9 bases. Germline assignment: CDR1 SGHRS and CDR2 YFSETQ. The CDR3 consists of 15 residues. V was pared by 4 bases and J by 4 bases, with 3 bases of the junction left unmatched.